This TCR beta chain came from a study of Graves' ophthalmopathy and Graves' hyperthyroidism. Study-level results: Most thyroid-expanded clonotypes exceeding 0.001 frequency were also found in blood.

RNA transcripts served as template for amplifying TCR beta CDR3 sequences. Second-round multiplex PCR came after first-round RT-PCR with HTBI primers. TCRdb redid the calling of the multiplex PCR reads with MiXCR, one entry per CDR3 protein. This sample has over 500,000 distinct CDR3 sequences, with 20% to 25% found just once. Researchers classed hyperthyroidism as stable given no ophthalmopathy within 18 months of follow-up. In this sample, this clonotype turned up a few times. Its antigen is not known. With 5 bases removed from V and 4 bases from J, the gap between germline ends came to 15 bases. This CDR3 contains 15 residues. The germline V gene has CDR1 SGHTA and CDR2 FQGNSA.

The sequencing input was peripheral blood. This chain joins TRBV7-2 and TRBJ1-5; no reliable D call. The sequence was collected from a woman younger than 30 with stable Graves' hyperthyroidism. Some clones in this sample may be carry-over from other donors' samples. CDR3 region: CASSPQVDLNQPQHF. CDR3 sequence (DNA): TGTGCCAGCAGCCCCCAGGTTGACTTGAATCAGCCCCAGCATTTT.